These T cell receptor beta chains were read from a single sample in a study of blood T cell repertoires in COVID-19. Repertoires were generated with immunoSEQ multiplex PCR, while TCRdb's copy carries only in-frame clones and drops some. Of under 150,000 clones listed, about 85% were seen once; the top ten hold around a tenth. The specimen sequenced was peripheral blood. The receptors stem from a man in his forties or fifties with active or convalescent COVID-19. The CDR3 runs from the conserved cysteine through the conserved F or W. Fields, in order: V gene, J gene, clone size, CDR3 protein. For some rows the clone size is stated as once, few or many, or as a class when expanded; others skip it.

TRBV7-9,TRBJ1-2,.,CASRAELGHGYTF
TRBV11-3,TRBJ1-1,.,CASSPGGERNTEAFF
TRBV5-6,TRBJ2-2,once,CASSGDRSRTGELFF
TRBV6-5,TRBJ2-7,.,CASSTPIDTSYEQYF
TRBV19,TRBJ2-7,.,CASSTTGGNEQYF
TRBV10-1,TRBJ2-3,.,CASSETRGQGADTQYF
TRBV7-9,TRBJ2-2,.,CASSYSPTGELFF
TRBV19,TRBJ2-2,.,CASTTGTSWGSGELFF
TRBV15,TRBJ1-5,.,CATSRGRNNQPQHF
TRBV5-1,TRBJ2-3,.,CASSMGQGLDTQYF
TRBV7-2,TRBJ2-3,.,CASRRTSGGLDTQYF
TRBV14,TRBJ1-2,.,CASSPLSAGRANYGYTF
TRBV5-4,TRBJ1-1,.,CASSLNGLPNTEAFF
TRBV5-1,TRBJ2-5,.,CASSLQLAETQYF
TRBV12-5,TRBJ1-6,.,CASGLLGQGDSPLHF
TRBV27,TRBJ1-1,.,CASSFRGSPGIRNTEAFF